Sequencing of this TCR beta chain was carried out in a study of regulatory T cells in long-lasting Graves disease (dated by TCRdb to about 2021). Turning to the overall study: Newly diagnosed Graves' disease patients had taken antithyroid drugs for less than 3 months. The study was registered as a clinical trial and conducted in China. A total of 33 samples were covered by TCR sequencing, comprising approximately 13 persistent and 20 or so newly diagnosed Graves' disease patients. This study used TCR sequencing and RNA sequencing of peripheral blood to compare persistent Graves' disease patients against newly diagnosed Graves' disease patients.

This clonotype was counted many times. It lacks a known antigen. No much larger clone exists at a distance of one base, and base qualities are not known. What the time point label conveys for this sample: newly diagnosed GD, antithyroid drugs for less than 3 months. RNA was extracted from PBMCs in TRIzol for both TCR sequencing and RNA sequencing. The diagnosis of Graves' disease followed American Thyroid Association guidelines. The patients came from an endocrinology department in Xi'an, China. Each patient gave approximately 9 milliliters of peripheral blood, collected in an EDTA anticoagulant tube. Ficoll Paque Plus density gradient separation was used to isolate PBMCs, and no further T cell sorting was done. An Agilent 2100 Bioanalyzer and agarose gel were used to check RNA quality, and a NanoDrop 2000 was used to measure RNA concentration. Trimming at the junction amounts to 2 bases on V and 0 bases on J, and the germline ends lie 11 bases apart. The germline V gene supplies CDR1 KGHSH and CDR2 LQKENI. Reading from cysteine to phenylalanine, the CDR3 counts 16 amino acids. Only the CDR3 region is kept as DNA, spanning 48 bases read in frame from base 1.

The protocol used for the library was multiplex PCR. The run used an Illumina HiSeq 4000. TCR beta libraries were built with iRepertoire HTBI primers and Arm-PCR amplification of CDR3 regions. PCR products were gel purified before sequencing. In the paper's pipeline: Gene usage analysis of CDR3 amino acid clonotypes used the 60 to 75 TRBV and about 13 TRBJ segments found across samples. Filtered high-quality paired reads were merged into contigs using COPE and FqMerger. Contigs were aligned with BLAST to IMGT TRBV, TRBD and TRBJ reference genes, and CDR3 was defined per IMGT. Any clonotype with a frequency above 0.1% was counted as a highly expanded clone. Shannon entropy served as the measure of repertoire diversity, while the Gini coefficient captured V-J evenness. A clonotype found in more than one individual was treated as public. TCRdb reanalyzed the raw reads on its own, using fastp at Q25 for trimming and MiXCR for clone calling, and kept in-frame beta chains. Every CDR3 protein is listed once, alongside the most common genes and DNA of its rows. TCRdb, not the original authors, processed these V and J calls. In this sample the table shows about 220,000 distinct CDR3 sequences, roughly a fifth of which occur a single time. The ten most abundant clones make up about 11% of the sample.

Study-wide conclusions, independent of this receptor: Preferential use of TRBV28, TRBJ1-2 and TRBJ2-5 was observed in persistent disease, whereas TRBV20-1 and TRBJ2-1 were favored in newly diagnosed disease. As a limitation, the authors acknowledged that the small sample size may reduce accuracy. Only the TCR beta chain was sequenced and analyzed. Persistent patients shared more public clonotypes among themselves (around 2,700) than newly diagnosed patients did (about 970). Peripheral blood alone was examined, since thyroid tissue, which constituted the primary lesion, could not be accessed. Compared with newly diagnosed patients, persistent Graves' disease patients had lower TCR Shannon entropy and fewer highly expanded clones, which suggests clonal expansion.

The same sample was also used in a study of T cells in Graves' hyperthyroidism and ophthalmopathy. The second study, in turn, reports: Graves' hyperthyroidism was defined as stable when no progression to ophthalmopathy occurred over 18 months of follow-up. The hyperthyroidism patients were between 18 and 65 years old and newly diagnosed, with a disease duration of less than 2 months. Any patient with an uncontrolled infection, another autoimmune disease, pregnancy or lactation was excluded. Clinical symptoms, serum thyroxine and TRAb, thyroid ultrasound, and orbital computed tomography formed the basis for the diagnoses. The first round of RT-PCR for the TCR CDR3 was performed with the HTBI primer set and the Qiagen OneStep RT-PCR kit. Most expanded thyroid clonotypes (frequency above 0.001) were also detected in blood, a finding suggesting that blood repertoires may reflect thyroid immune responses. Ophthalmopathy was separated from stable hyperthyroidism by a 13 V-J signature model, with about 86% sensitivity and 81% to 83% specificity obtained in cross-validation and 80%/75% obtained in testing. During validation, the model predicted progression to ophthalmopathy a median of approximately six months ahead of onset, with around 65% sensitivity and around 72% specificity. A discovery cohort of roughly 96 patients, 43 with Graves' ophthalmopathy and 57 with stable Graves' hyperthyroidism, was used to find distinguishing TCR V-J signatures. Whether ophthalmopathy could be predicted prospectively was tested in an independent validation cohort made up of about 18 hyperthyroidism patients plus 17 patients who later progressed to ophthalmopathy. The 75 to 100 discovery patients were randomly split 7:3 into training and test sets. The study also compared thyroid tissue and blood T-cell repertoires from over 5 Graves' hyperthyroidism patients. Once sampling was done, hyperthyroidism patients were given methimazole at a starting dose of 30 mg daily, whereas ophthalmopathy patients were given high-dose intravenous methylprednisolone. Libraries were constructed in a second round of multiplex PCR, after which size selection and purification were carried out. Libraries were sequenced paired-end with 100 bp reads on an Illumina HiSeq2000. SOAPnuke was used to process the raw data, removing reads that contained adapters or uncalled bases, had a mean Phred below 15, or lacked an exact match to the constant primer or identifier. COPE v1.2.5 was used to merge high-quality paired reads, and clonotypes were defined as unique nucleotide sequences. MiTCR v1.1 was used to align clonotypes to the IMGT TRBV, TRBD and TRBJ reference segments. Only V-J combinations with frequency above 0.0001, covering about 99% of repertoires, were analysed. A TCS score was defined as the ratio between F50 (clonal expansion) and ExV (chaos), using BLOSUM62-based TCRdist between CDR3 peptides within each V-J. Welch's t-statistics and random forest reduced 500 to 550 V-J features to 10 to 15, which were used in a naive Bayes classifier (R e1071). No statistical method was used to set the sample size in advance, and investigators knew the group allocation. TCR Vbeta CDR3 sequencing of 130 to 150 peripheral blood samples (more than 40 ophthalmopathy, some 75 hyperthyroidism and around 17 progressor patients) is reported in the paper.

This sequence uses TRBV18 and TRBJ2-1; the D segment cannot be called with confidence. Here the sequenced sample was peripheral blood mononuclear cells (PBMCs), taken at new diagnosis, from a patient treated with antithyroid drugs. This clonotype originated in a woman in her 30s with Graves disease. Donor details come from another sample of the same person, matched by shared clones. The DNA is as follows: TGTGCCAGCTCACCATTGGAGCGCAGCTCCTACAATGAGCAGTTCTTC. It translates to CASSPLERSSYNEQFF.